One sample yielded the 8 T cell receptor beta chains listed below, sequenced in a study of shared clonotypes between healthy human individuals. Using immunoSEQ multiplex PCR, the repertoire was profiled, and TCRdb retains in-frame clones only, with some absent. The data show roughly 2.1 million clones, 90% to 95% seen once. CD45RO negativity and positive selection for CCR7 defined naive CD8 cells, a population that excluded terminally differentiated effector memory CD45RA+ cells. The sample taken for sequencing was naive CD8+ T cells from PBMCs. The receptors derive from a young man in good health. Some clones in this sample may be carry-over from other donors' samples.

In the case of this clone: One junction end disagrees with the germline gene, perhaps due to a read error. The chain recombines TRBV4-1 with TRBJ2-7; D is possibly TRBD2 (5 bases). The V gene's germline CDR1 is MGHRA and CDR2 YSYEKL. The CDR3 contains 13 residues. CDR3 sequence reads: CASSQPSSHEQYF. In nucleotides, the CDR3 is TGCGCCAGCAGCCAACCTAGCTCCCACGAGCAGTACTTC.

This chain joins TRBV6-1 and TRBJ2-1, with 8 bases that match TRBD2. The CDR3 totals 16 residues. Trimming at V came to 2 bases and at J to 0 bases, leaving 3 bases not matched to a gene. CDR1 and CDR2 (germline): MNHNS, SASEGT. DNA of the CDR3: TGTGCCAGCAGTGAATACCGGGAGGGCTCCTACAATGAGCAGTTCTTC. It encodes CASSEYREGSYNEQFF.

This chain uses TRBV13 with TRBJ2-1; D gene unclear. V was trimmed by 0 bases and J by 6 bases, leaving 9 bases between them. The CDR3 is made up of 14 amino acids. Per germline, CDR1 PRHDT and CDR2 FYEKMQ (reference sequence). CDR3 residues: CASSLGRDLNEQFF. The CDR3 nucleotides are TGTGCCAGCAGCTTAGGCCGAGACCTCAATGAGCAGTTCTTC.

This clone was seen just once. The chain is built from TRBV5-6 and TRBJ1-2; TRBD1 matches 8 bases. Germline V lookup: CDR1 SGHDT, CDR2 YYEEEE. The CDR3 is 15 residues long. With 1 base clipped from V and 4 bases from J, the junction kept 6 bases outside the gene matches. CDR3 loop: CASSLRGGQVYGYTF. CDR3 DNA: TGTGCCAGCAGCTTGAGGGGGGGACAGGTCTATGGCTACACCTTC.

This chain joins TRBV27 and TRBJ1-5; tentative D call: TRBD1 (5 bases). This CDR3 contains 13 residues. Germline CDR1 reads MNHEY; CDR2 reads SMNVEV (reference sequence). V lost 10 bases, J lost 6 bases, and 16 bases lay in between. CDR3 sequence (DNA): TGTGCCACTTCAGGGCCCGGAGGTCAGCCCCAGCATTTT. Its protein product is CATSGPGGQPQHF.

The chain uses TRBV19 and TRBJ2-2; 8 bases agree with TRBD2. The germline CDR1 and CDR2 sequences are LNHDA and SQIVND (reference sequence). V shed 9 bases and J 5 bases; nucleotides not matched to a gene: 11. The CDR3 has 15 residues. CDR3 coding DNA: TGTGCCAGCCGCCCGGCAGCGGGAGATACCGGGGAGCTGTTTTTT. The encoded protein is CASRPAAGDTGELFF.

DNA for the CDR3: TGTGCCAGCAGCTTCAACGTGAACACTGAAGCTTTCTTT. This codes for CASSFNVNTEAFF. The rearrangement uses TRBV5-4 and TRBJ1-1, with D hard to call. There are 13 residues in the CDR3. Trimming cost V 2 bases and J 0 bases, with 5 bases left between them. Germline V gene sequence: CDR1 SGHNT, CDR2 YYREEE (reference sequence).

The CDR3 is CASSYLAGSSYNEQFF. The DNA for the CDR3 is TGTGCCAGCAGCTACTTAGCGGGGAGCTCCTACAATGAGCAGTTCTTC. V and J are TRBV7-3 and TRBJ2-1; 8 bases align to TRBD2. This CDR3 contains 16 residues. Germline values: CDR1 SGHTA, CDR2 FQGTGA. Trimming at V came to 4 bases and at J to 0 bases, leaving 5 bases not matched to a gene. Using reference TRBV7-3 and TRBJ2-1 for the parts outside the CDR3, the full variable domain is GAGVSQTPSNKVTEKGKYVELRCDPISGHTALYWYRQSLGQGPEFLIYFQGTGAADDSGLPNDRFFAVRPEGSVSTLKIQRTERGDSAVYLCASSYLAGSSYNEQFFGPGTRLTVL.